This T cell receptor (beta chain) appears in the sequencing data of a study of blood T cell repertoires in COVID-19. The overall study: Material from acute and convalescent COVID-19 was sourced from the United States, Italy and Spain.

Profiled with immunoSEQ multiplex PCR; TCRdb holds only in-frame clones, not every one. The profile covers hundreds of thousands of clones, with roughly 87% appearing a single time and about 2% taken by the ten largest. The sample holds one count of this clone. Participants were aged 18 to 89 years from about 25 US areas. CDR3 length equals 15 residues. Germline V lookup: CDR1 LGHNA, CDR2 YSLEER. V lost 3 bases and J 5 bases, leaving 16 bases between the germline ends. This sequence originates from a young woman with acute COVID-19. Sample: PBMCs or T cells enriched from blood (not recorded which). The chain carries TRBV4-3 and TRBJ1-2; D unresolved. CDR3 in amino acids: CASSHGRADIYGYTF. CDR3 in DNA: TGCGCCAGCAGCCACGGGCGGGCGGATATTTATGGCTACACCTTC.